This T cell receptor beta chain was retrieved from a study of T cells in tuberculosis. Across the whole study: PBMC were archived before or within 7 days of starting treatment. General study points: The TCR-beta difference was not significant; alpha differences partly reflected length.

Sequenced by immunoSEQ multiplex PCR; TCRdb stores in-frame clones only, minus some. This table holds under 45,000 clones, approximately 90% found once. The time point was: new active TB diagnosis, blood taken before or within 7 days of starting treatment. Unsorted cryopreserved PBMC were sequenced, averaging about 92,000 T cells per clinical donor. Worth noting for this clone: Its antigen is unidentified.

The clonotype was recovered from an adult with tuberculosis. The material was PBMCs, obtained at tuberculosis diagnosis.

CDR3 sequence: CAIRDGTGNADTQYF. The CDR3 nucleotides read TGTGCCATCAGGGATGGGACAGGGAACGCAGATACGCAGTATTTT. This chain connects TRBV10-3 to TRBJ2-3; 9 bases align to TRBD1. V dropped 6 bases and J dropped 4; count of bases not matched to a gene: 8. Per the germline V gene, CDR1 is ENHRY and CDR2 is SYGVKD. The CDR3 sequence is 15 residues long.